The 28 T cell receptor beta chains in this list originate from one sample, sequenced in a study of T-cell reconstitution after alpha-beta-depleted transplantation in children. Unique molecular identifiers featured in how the TCRbeta library was prepared. TCRdb reprocessed the PCR reads with MiXCR, giving one entry per CDR3 protein. The sample has 150,000 to 250,000 distinct CDR3 sequences; approximately 6.8% are singletons. The sequenced sample was PBMCs, obtained before TCRalphabeta/CD19-depleted stem cell transplant. The receptors originated from a girl less than two years old with combined immunodeficiency, due to receive a stem cell transplant.

In this sample, this clonotype turned up many times. V and J are TRBV5-1 and TRBJ2-1; the D is unclear. The V and J ends lost 0 bases and 1 base respectively, with 11 bases between them. The CDR3 has 16 residues. Germline V gene lookup returns CDR1 SGHRS and CDR2 YFSETQ. The CDR3 loop is CASSLVFSWSYNEQFF. The CDR3 DNA reads TGCGCCAGCAGCTTGGTGTTCTCTTGGTCCTACAATGAGCAGTTCTTC.

The sample holds many counts of this clonotype. The chain carries TRBV11-2 and TRBJ2-5; TRBD2 matches 12 bases. Trimming took 4 bases from V and 4 from J; bases not matched to a gene: 1. Per the germline V gene, CDR1 is SGHAT and CDR2 is FQNNGV. The CDR3 is made up of 14 amino acids. The DNA of the CDR3 is TGTGCCAGCAGCTCGGGACTAGCGGGAGAGACCCAGTACTTC. This sequence encodes CASSSGLAGETQYF.

In this sample, this clonotype turned up many times. V gene TRBV12-3 or TRBV12-4 combines with J gene TRBJ2-7; weak D call: TRBD2 (5 bases). The V end was cut by 2 bases, the J end by 2 bases, with 7 bases between. This CDR3 has 13 residues. The CDR3 reads CASSLIGAYEQYF. CDR3 sequence (DNA): TGTGCCAGCAGTTTAATCGGGGCCTACGAGCAGTACTTC.

Many counts were recorded for this clonotype. The chain uses TRBV6-2 or TRBV6-3 and TRBJ2-1; D is uncertain. CDR1 and CDR2 from the germline V gene are MNHEY and SVGEGT. V shed 6 bases and J shed 5 bases, with 14 bases lying between them. CDR3 length: 14 amino acids. CDR3 in DNA: TGTGCCAGCAGCAATACCGCAGTGAACAATGAGCAGTTCTTC. It yields the protein CASSNTAVNNEQFF.

A remark on this clonotype: A much larger clonotype is one base distant, so this may be a read error. No conserved phenylalanine or tryptophan ends this CDR3, so it is likely a read error. The chain combines TRBV5-5 with TRBJ1-4; the D is unclear. Germline V gene sequence: CDR1 SGHKS, CDR2 YYEKEE (reference sequence). CDR3 length: 12 residues. Trimming left V 4 bases short and J 6 bases short, with 7 bases between. The CDR3 DNA reads as TGTGCCAGCAGCCTAGACTATGAAAAACTGTTTTGT. This encodes CASSLDYEKLFC.

This clonotype was picked up many times. V and J are TRBV5-1 and TRBJ1-1; D not certain. The CDR3 is 14 residues long. V was shortened by 4 bases and J by 7 bases, with 17 bases between the two germline ends. Germline V lookup: CDR1 SGHRS, CDR2 YFSETQ. CDR3 sequence (DNA): TGCGCCAGCAGCACGGGTGAGGGCGAGGATGAAGCTTTCTTT. It translates to CASSTGEGEDEAFF. The full variable domain, rest sourced from reference TRBV5-1 and TRBJ1-1, is KAGVTQTPRYLIKTRGQQVTLSCSPISGHRSVSWYQQTPGQGLQFLFEYFSETQRNKGNFPGRFSGRQFSNSRSEMNVSTLELGDSALYLCASSTGEGEDEAFFGQGTRLTVV.

This clonotype occurred many times. The J gene is TRBJ2-1, the V gene TRBV24-1, with D perhaps given as TRBD1 or TRBD2 (6 bases each). CDR1 is KGHDR, CDR2 SFDVKD, per germline. CDR3 length: 15 amino acids. V lost 4 bases and J 9 bases, leaving 18 bases between the germline ends. The CDR3 DNA reads as TGTGCCACCAGTGAATCGGGGGCTGCTTTTGGTGAGCAGTTCTTC. Translating gives CATSESGAAFGEQFF.

About this clonotype itself: Relative to the germline gene, one junction end is altered; a read error may explain this. This sequence joins TRBV20-1 and TRBJ2-1, with 13 positions matching TRBD2. The CDR3 extends over 16 amino acids. Germline-derived CDR1 and CDR2 are DFQATT and SNEGSKA (reference sequence). The CDR3 sequence is CCAPSLTSGGASEQFF. As DNA, the CDR3 is TGCTGTGCTCCCTCTCTTACTAGCGGGGGGGCCAGTGAGCAGTTCTTC.

This clonotype was detected many times. V and J are TRBV6-5 and TRBJ2-1; 11 nucleotides agree with TRBD2. Germline lookup yields CDR1 MNHEY and CDR2 SVGAGI. Trimming cost V 4 bases and J 0 bases; bases outside gene matches: 2. The CDR3 has 16 amino acids. The CDR3 spells CASSLGLAVSYNEQFF. The CDR3 bases are TGTGCCAGCAGTTTGGGACTAGCGGTCTCCTACAATGAGCAGTTCTTC.

This clonotype has a handful of counts. The chain uses TRBV12-3 or TRBV12-4 and TRBJ1-2; unclear D gene. The V end lost 8 bases, the J end lost 4 bases, and 17 bases lay between the germline ends. The CDR3 runs to 14 residues. In DNA, the CDR3 is TGTGCCAGCCAAAGCCATGGACGGAGCTATGGCTACACCTTC. Amino acids: CASQSHGRSYGYTF.

This clonotype has at least ten counts. J is TRBJ2-1 and V is TRBV10-2; D is perhaps TRBD2 (6 bases). The V gene's germline CDR1 is WSHSY and CDR2 SAAADI. This CDR3 comprises 14 residues. The ends were cut back, 7 bases at V and 3 bases at J, with 13 bases in the middle. The chain's CDR3 is CASTSRDFYNEQFF. CDR3 DNA sequence: TGCGCCAGCACCTCCCGGGACTTCTACAATGAGCAGTTCTTC.

This clonotype was found a few times. V usage is TRBV20-1 and J usage is TRBJ2-1; possible D gene TRBD1, 6 bases. Trimming removed 0 bases from V and 10 bases from J, with 16 bases in between. The CDR3 sequence is 14 residues long. Germline CDR1 DFQATT, CDR2 SNEGSKA (reference sequence). DNA for the CDR3: TGCAGTGCTAGAGACCTGGGCAATCAGGGGGAGCAGTTCTTC. The encoded protein is CSARDLGNQGEQFF.

This clonotype has a count of ten or more. The CDR3 loop is CSARDRDRYSNQPQHF. The CDR3 coding sequence is TGCAGTGCTAGGGACCGGGACCGCTATAGCAATCAGCCCCAGCATTTT. J is TRBJ1-5 and V is TRBV20-1; tentative D call: TRBD1 (5 bases). The V end lost 3 bases, the J end lost 0 bases, and 15 bases lay between the germline ends. The CDR3 has 16 residues. Germline V lookup: CDR1 DFQATT, CDR2 SNEGSKA (reference sequence).

This clonotype was detected ten times or more. The chain joins TRBV20-1 to TRBJ2-7; D unresolved. Trimming stripped 0 bases from V and 5 bases from J, with 8 bases between. CDR1 and CDR2 from the germline V gene are DFQATT and SNEGSKA (reference sequence). This CDR3 comprises 12 residues. CDR3 residues: CSARDSTDEQYF. CDR3 nucleotide sequence: TGCAGTGCTAGAGATTCAACAGACGAGCAGTACTTC.

On this clonotype: This may come from a read error, since a much larger clone is one base off. The chain recombines TRBV7-9 with TRBJ2-7; TRBD1 might be the D (6 bases). Germline V gene data show CDR1 as SEHNR and CDR2 as FQNEAQ (reference sequence). CDR3 size: 12 residues. CDR3 region: CAGSFRGSEQYF. As DNA, the CDR3 is TGTGCCGGCAGCTTCAGGGGTTCCGAGCAGTACTTC.

This clonotype came up many times. The CDR3 nucleotides read TGTGCCAGTAGTTCCCTTGCTCCGGCCACTGAAGCTTTCTTT. Its translation is CASSSLAPATEAFF. V usage is TRBV19 and J usage is TRBJ1-1; D is unresolved. V was clipped by 5 bases and J by 4 bases, with 14 bases between them. The germline CDR1 and CDR2 sequences are LNHDA and SQIVND (reference sequence). The CDR3 covers 14 residues.

CDR3: CASSRNGPSGRWETQYF. CDR3 coding DNA: TGCGCCAGCAGCCGCAATGGCCCTAGCGGGAGGTGGGAGACCCAGTACTTC. The V call is TRBV4-3, the J call TRBJ2-5; 11 bases fit TRBD2. Trimming removed 4 bases from V and 5 bases from J; junction bases left unmatched: 12. The CDR3 runs to 17 residues. Per germline, CDR1 LGHNA and CDR2 YSLEER.

This clonotype was counted at least ten times. The rearrangement uses TRBV6-5 and TRBJ1-1; TRBD1 matches 9 bases. This CDR3 is built from 17 residues. Germline V gene sequence: CDR1 MNHEY, CDR2 SVGAGI. V was clipped by 1 base and J by 1 base; unmatched bases: 7. CDR3: CASSYYRTGERNTEAFF. CDR3 in DNA: TGTGCCAGCAGTTACTATAGGACAGGGGAGAGGAACACTGAAGCTTTCTTT.

This clonotype was detected ten times or more. This chain joins TRBV6-5 and TRBJ2-1; 10 positions agree with TRBD2. The CDR3 covers 16 residues. Germline-derived CDR1 and CDR2 are MNHEY and SVGAGI. With V trimmed by 2 bases and J by 7 bases, 8 bases remained unmatched. CDR3 sequence (DNA): TGTGCCAGCAGTTACGGATCTAGCGGGAGCGGAAATGAGCAGTTCTTC. This gives the protein CASSYGSSGSGNEQFF.

About this clonotype: This may arise from a read error, as a much more abundant clone is one base away. V gene TRBV5-1 combines with J gene TRBJ2-1, with 11 bases lining up with TRBD2. Germline CDR1 reads SGHRS; CDR2 reads YFSETQ. The CDR3 runs to 16 residues. CDR3 residues: CAGSHGLAGHYNEQFF. DNA for the CDR3: TGCGCCGGCAGCCATGGACTAGCGGGCCACTACAATGAGCAGTTCTTC.

This clonotype occurred many times. This chain links TRBV4-1 with TRBJ2-7, with D perhaps matching TRBD2 (6 bases). V lost 1 base and J lost 5, with 12 bases in between. Germline-derived CDR1 and CDR2 are MGHRA and YSYEKL. The CDR3 loop spans 14 amino acids. Written as DNA, the CDR3 is TGCGCCAGCAGCCAAGTAGGAGGGGTCCACGAGCAGTACTTC. It yields the protein CASSQVGGVHEQYF.

In its sample, this clonotype was seen many times. This sequence joins TRBV5-1 and TRBJ2-3; D not resolved. CDR3 length: 13 amino acids. Trimming stripped 0 bases from V and 6 bases from J, with 8 bases between. Germline assignment: CDR1 SGHRS and CDR2 YFSETQ. The DNA of the CDR3 is TGCGCCAGCAGCTTGGACTGGATGGATACGCAGTATTTT. It is translated as CASSLDWMDTQYF.

This clonotype was observed many times. The gene calls are TRBV14 and TRBJ1-2, with D possibly matching TRBD1 (6 bases). Between the trimmed V and J ends, which lost 0 bases and 2 bases, there was a span of 19 bases. This CDR3 is 18 amino acids long. CDR1 and CDR2 from the germline V gene are SGHDN and FVKESK. The CDR3 DNA is TGTGCCAGCAGCCAAGATCGAATTCCCCTAACAGGGAACTATGGCTACACCTTC. Its translation is CASSQDRIPLTGNYGYTF.

This clonotype has just a few counts. This chain joins TRBV7-8 and TRBJ2-3; D is tentatively TRBD1 or TRBD2 (6 bases each). V shed 2 bases and J shed 4 bases, with 19 bases lying between them. CDR1 and CDR2 (germline): SGHVS, FQNEAQ. The length of the CDR3 is 17 residues. CDR3: CASSLLGGSPGADTQYF. The DNA for the CDR3 is TGTGCCAGCAGCTTATTGGGGGGCTCCCCGGGGGCAGATACGCAGTATTTT.

This clonotype came up many times. The genes are TRBV7-6 and TRBJ1-2; D call uncertain. The CDR3 is 15 amino acids. Germline-derived CDR1 and CDR2 are SGHVS and FNYEAQ. Trimming stripped 0 bases from V and 4 bases from J, with 12 bases between. In DNA form, the CDR3 reads TGTGCCAGCAGCTTAGCGGTCGGCCTCTTCTATGGCTACACCTTC. It encodes CASSLAVGLFYGYTF. Full variable domain (missing parts from reference TRBV7-6 and TRBJ1-2): GAGVSQSPRYKVTKRGQDVALRCDPISGHVSLYWYRQALGQGPEFLTYFNYEAQQDKSGLPNDRFSAERPEGSISTLTIQRTEQRDSAMYRCASSLAVGLFYGYTFGSGTRLTVV.

In its sample, this clonotype was seen many times. The V call is TRBV28, the J call TRBJ2-4, with a possible D match to TRBD1 (6 bases). V lost 5 bases, J lost 0 bases, and 17 bases lay in between. CDR1 and CDR2 (germline): MDHEN, SYDVKM. The CDR3 has 17 amino acids. This CDR3 reads CASSPKPGARAKNIQYF. CDR3 nucleotide sequence: TGTGCCAGCAGTCCAAAGCCAGGGGCCCGAGCCAAAAACATTCAGTACTTC.

This clonotype was picked up many times. The rearrangement joins TRBV7-9 to TRBJ2-1, with 8 bases identical to TRBD2. The trim removed 3 bases at V and 8 bases at J, leaving 9 bases unmatched. CDR3 size: 15 residues. Germline CDR1 reads SEHNR; CDR2 reads FQNEAQ (reference sequence). The CDR3 DNA is TGTGCCAGCAGCTTTAGTGCGGGGGGAGGGCATGAGCAGTTCTTC. Amino acids: CASSFSAGGGHEQFF. Supplemented by reference TRBV7-9 and TRBJ2-1, the full variable domain reads DTGVSQNPRHKITKRGQNVTFRCDPISEHNRLYWYRQTLGQGPEFLTYFQNEAQLEKSRLLSDRFSAERPKGSFSTLEIQRTEQGDSAMYLCASSFSAGGGHEQFFGPGTRLTVL.

This clonotype came up many times. The chain uses TRBV12-3 or TRBV12-4 and TRBJ2-1; D not certain. The CDR3 has 15 amino acids. Trimming removed 3 bases from V and 0 bases from J, with 9 bases in between. The CDR3 here is CASSFKESSYNEQFF. DNA for the CDR3: TGTGCCAGCAGTTTTAAAGAGAGCTCCTACAATGAGCAGTTCTTC.